Following are 16 T cell receptor beta chains from one sample sequenced in a study of T cell responses to AZD1222 COVID-19 vaccine. TCRdb's copy holds only in-frame clones and misses some; the assay was immunoSEQ multiplex PCR. The repertoire holds roughly 250,000 clones, with over 85% as singletons. Material: peripheral blood, obtained on day 0 of AZD1222 vaccination. The receptors derive from an adult in good health.

This chain joins TRBV7-9 and TRBJ2-5; a possible D gene is TRBD1 (6 bases). Germline V lookup: CDR1 SEHNR, CDR2 FQNEAQ (reference sequence). The CDR3 sequence is 14 residues long. The V end lost 4 bases, the J end lost 3 bases, and 12 bases lay between the germline ends. The CDR3 protein is CASSSQWTEETQYF. The CDR3 coding sequence is TGTGCCAGCAGCTCCCAGTGGACAGAAGAGACCCAGTACTTC.

This chain uses TRBV19 with TRBJ2-3; 10 bases fit TRBD2. Per the germline V gene, CDR1 is LNHDA and CDR2 is SQIVND (reference sequence). V dropped 6 bases and J dropped 3; count of bases not matched to a gene: 3. The CDR3 spans 14 residues. CDR3 coding DNA: TGTGCCAGTAGCCCAGCGGGAGGGACAGATACGCAGTATTTT. Its protein is CASSPAGGTDTQYF. Using reference TRBV19 and TRBJ2-3 for the parts outside the CDR3, the full variable domain is DGGITQSPKYLFRKEGQNVTLSCEQNLNHDAMYWYRQDPGQGLRLIYYSQIVNDFQKGDIAEGYSVSREKKESFPLTVTSAQKNPTAFYLCASSPAGGTDTQYFGPGTRLTVL.

This chain joins TRBV6-5 and TRBJ2-7; 9 bases agree with TRBD1. The CDR3 has 13 amino acids. The ends lost 6 bases at V and 0 bases at J; junction bases unmatched: 0. Per the germline V gene, CDR1 is MNHEY and CDR2 is SVGAGI. CDR3 residues: CASRTGGSYEQYF. In DNA, the CDR3 is TGTGCCAGCAGGACAGGGGGCTCCTACGAGCAGTACTTC.

Note on this clone: This same CDR3 is encoded by further DNA sequences in the sample. V usage is TRBV9 and J usage is TRBJ1-2; TRBD1 matches at 7 bases. This CDR3 has 14 amino acids. From germline, CDR1 is SGDLS and CDR2 YYNGEE. Trimming took 0 bases from V and 4 from J; bases not matched to a gene: 3. Here the CDR3 DNA reads TGTGCCAGCAGCGTAGGACAGGGCTCCTATGGCTACACCTTC. It encodes CASSVGQGSYGYTF.

The chain has TRBV6-5 and TRBJ1-1, with D hard to call. The CDR3 consists of 14 residues. CDR1 and CDR2 from the germline V gene are MNHEY and SVGAGI. Deletions cut 7 bases from V and 1 base from J, with 13 bases between. The CDR3 region is CASTPMSGNTEAFF. As DNA, the CDR3 is TGTGCCAGCACCCCCATGTCGGGGAACACTGAAGCTTTCTTT.

The J gene is TRBJ1-2, the V gene TRBV4-3; D gene unclear. The CDR3 has 13 residues. Germline values: CDR1 LGHNA, CDR2 YSLEER. V lost 4 bases, J lost 7 bases, and 13 bases lay in between. CDR3 sequence: CASSPARTGGYTF. The CDR3 DNA follows: TGCGCCAGCAGCCCCGCGCGAACTGGTGGCTACACCTTC.

This clone occurred a few times. CDR3 DNA: TGTGCCAGCAGAGCAGGGATTAACACTGAAGCTTTCTTT. It translates to CASRAGINTEAFF. The V call is TRBV25-1, the J call TRBJ1-1; D might be TRBD1 (5 bases). V was cut by 6 bases and J by 2 bases, with 10 bases left in between. Germline lookup yields CDR1 MGHDK and CDR2 SYGVNS. This CDR3 region has 13 residues.

The chain has TRBV5-3 and TRBJ2-7; D is undetermined. TRBV5-3 is treated as an ORF (open reading frame) with a function not yet certain. The CDR3 runs to 11 residues. Trimming left V 0 bases short and J 4 bases short, with 2 bases between. The CDR3 nucleotides are TGTGCCAGAAGCTTGGGTTACGAGCAGTACTTC. Encoded protein: CARSLGYEQYF.

The genes are TRBV5-1 and TRBJ2-7; D gene uncertain. This CDR3 has 15 residues. The V gene lost 4 bases and the J gene lost 2 bases, with 16 bases spanning the gap. Per germline, CDR1 SGHRS and CDR2 YFSETQ. The CDR3 nucleotides read TGCGCCAGCAGCCCCATCATTGGGCAACCCTACGAGCAGTACTTC. It encodes CASSPIIGQPYEQYF.

In this sample, this clone turned up once. This rearrangement joins TRBV18 to TRBJ1-1; no firm D call. V was clipped by 0 bases and J by 0 bases, with 8 bases between them. This CDR3 has 15 residues. Germline V gene sequence: CDR1 KGHSH, CDR2 LQKENI. The CDR3 sequence: CASSPPGALNTEAFF. The CDR3 nucleotides are TGTGCCAGCTCACCACCAGGAGCTTTGAACACTGAAGCTTTCTTT.

This chain connects TRBV5-4 to TRBJ1-3, with D perhaps TRBD1 (5 bases). Trimming took 2 bases from V and 0 from J, leaving 9 bases between them. The CDR3 consists of 15 residues. Germline V lookup: CDR1 SGHNT, CDR2 YYREEE (reference sequence). The chain's CDR3 is CASSLRGNSGNTIYF. CDR3 in DNA: TGTGCCAGCAGCTTAAGGGGCAACTCTGGAAACACCATATATTTT.

This clone appeared once. This sequence joins TRBV28 and TRBJ2-5; D is undetermined. The CDR3 is made up of 10 amino acids. Germline loops: CDR1 MDHEN, CDR2 SYDVKM. V dropped 8 bases and J dropped 5 bases, with 6 bases sitting between them. CDR3 residues: CASGRETQYF. The CDR3 DNA follows: TGTGCCAGCGGAAGGGAGACCCAGTACTTC. Together with reference TRBV28 and TRBJ2-5, the CDR3 gives the full variable domain: DVKVTQSSRYLVKRTGEKVFLECVQDMDHENMFWYRQDPGLGLRLIYFSYDVKMKEKGDIPEGYSVSREKKERFSLILESASTNQTSMYLCASGRETQYFGPGTRLLVL.

The chain is built from TRBV18 and TRBJ1-1; D gene uncertain. CDR3 length: 14 residues. Germline V CDR1 and CDR2: KGHSH, LQKENI. Trimming left V 2 bases short and J 0 bases short, with 7 bases between. CDR3 coding DNA: TGTGCCAGCTCACCATTCGTCCTGAACACTGAAGCTTTCTTT. This encodes CASSPFVLNTEAFF.

The CDR3 sequence: CASSSRQGVNGYTF. The CDR3 DNA reads as TGTGCCAGTAGTTCTCGGCAGGGGGTAAATGGCTACACCTTC. The chain is built from TRBV19 and TRBJ1-2, with 7 bases identical to TRBD1. Germline V CDR1 and CDR2: LNHDA, SQIVND (reference sequence). V lost 5 bases, J lost 6 bases, and 9 bases stayed unmatched. The CDR3 totals 14 residues.

In its sample, this clone was seen once. J is TRBJ2-5 and V is TRBV2; 15 nucleotides line up with TRBD2. From germline, CDR1 is SNHLY and CDR2 FYNNEI. J lost 1 base, V lost 4 bases, and 4 bases had no gene match. This CDR3 region has 17 residues. The CDR3 reads CASSGGLAGGPQETQYF. CDR3 nucleotide sequence: TGTGCCAGCAGTGGGGGACTAGCGGGGGGACCCCAAGAGACCCAGTACTTC. Drawing the rest from reference TRBV2 and TRBJ2-5, the complete variable domain is EPEVTQTPSHQVTQMGQEVILRCVPISNHLYFYWYRQILGQKVEFLVSFYNNEISEKSEIFDDQFSVERPDGSNFTLKIRSTKLEDSAMYFCASSGGLAGGPQETQYFGPGTRLLVL.

The rearrangement joins TRBV7-6 to TRBJ2-7; TRBD1 matches 10 bases. Germline values: CDR1 SGHVS, CDR2 FNYEAQ. V was pared by 0 bases and J by 6 bases, with 5 bases of the junction left unmatched. The CDR3 is 15 amino acids. CDR3 DNA: TGTGCCAGCAGCTTAGCCGAGACAGGGGGCGTCGAGCAGTACTTC. Its translation is CASSLAETGGVEQYF.